Below are 10 T cell receptor beta chains sequenced from a single sample in a study of T-cell reconstitution after alpha-beta-depleted transplantation in children. The library targeted TCRbeta and was prepared with unique molecular identifiers. From the PCR reads, TCRdb called clonotypes with MiXCR, one entry per CDR3 protein. The sample includes 100,000 to 120,000 distinct CDR3 sequences, about a tenth seen only once; the top ten take 8%. The sample consisted of PBMCs from the stem cell graft donor, taken from the stem cell graft. These receptors were collected from a human donor who donated a stem cell graft to a child with acute lymphoblastic leukemia.

This clonotype was counted many times. This chain links TRBV4-3 with TRBJ2-7; D gene unclear. There are 15 residues in the CDR3. Germline V gene lookup returns CDR1 LGHNA and CDR2 YSLEER. V lost 0 bases and J lost 3, with 12 bases in between. This chain's CDR3 is CASSQDEGRFYEQYF. The CDR3 nucleotides are TGCGCCAGCAGCCAAGATGAAGGACGATTCTACGAGCAGTACTTC.

Ten or more counts support this clonotype. The chain uses TRBV19 and TRBJ1-5; D gene ambiguous. This CDR3 region has 13 residues. Trimming took off 3 bases at V and 3 bases at J, with 6 bases between the two ends. CDR1 is LNHDA and CDR2 is SQIVND in the germline V gene (reference sequence). The CDR3 loop reads CASSIGPNQPQHF. In nucleotides, the CDR3 is TGTGCCAGTAGTATTGGCCCCAATCAGCCCCAGCATTTT. The full variable domain, with the rest looked up from reference TRBV19 and TRBJ1-5, is DGGITQSPKYLFRKEGQNVTLSCEQNLNHDAMYWYRQDPGQGLRLIYYSQIVNDFQKGDIAEGYSVSREKKESFPLTVTSAQKNPTAFYLCASSIGPNQPQHFGDGTRLSIL.

This clonotype has a count of ten or more. In DNA form, the CDR3 reads TGTGCCAGCAGCCCCAGGCCCTACTCTAGCGGGAGAGACGCCTACGAGCAGTACTTC. Translation gives CASSPRPYSSGRDAYEQYF. V gene TRBV27 combines with J gene TRBJ2-7; 10 bases align to TRBD2. CDR3 length: 19 amino acids. Trimming took 6 bases from V and 2 from J; bases not matched to a gene: 19. From germline, CDR1 is MNHEY and CDR2 SMNVEV (reference sequence).

Ten or more counts support this clonotype. This rearrangement joins TRBV12-3 or TRBV12-4 to TRBJ2-1; 9 positions match TRBD2. Germline trimming cut 3 bases from V and 0 bases from J; bases unmatched to any gene: 3. CDR3 length equals 16 residues. Here the CDR3 DNA reads TGTGCCAGCAGTTTGGGCGGGGGGGCCTCCTACAATGAGCAGTTCTTC. This codes for CASSLGGGASYNEQFF.

Ten or more counts support this clonotype. The V and J genes are TRBV10-3 and TRBJ2-5; perhaps TRBD1 as D (5 bases). Germline CDR1 reads ENHRY; CDR2 reads SYGVKD. V lost 0 bases and J 1 base, leaving 9 bases between the germline ends. There are 15 residues in the CDR3. CDR3 coding DNA: TGTGCCATCAGTGAGTCTACTACAGGCCAAGAGACCCAGTACTTC. This sequence encodes CAISESTTGQETQYF.

This clonotype was seen repeatedly, ten times or more. J is TRBJ2-7 and V is TRBV4-3, with TRBD1 as a possible D gene (6 bases). V shed 4 bases and J shed 3 bases, with 10 bases lying between them. CDR3 length equals 13 residues. Germline V gene sequence: CDR1 LGHNA, CDR2 YSLEER. The CDR3 DNA reads TGCGCCAGCAGCCCCAGGGGTGGCTACGAGCAGTACTTC. This translates into CASSPRGGYEQYF.

This clonotype was counted ten times or more. V usage is TRBV5-1 and J usage is TRBJ2-5; TRBD2 agrees at 8 bases. J lost 2 bases, V lost 4 bases, and 10 bases had no gene match. Germline V lookup: CDR1 SGHRS, CDR2 YFSETQ. This CDR3 comprises 16 residues. For the CDR3, the DNA is TGCGCCAGCAGCCCTCGGGTAGCGGGGTCTCAAGAGACCCAGTACTTC. It is translated as CASSPRVAGSQETQYF.

As concerns this clonotype: This may be a read error, as it is one base from a much larger clone. The chain carries TRBV12-3 or TRBV12-4 and TRBJ2-5; D is unclear. V gave up 6 bases and J gave up 5 bases, with 7 bases separating them. This CDR3 spans 11 amino acids. CDR3 region: CASSQNETQYF. Written as DNA, the CDR3 is TGTGCCAGCAGCCAAAATGAGACCCAGTACTTC.

The sample holds many counts of this clonotype. This chain's CDR3 is CASQGAAPNYGYTF. As DNA, the CDR3 is TGTGCCAGCCAGGGGGCGGCACCTAACTATGGCTACACCTTC. The chain combines TRBV27 with TRBJ1-2, with 8 nucleotides matching TRBD1. Germline CDR1 MNHEY, CDR2 SMNVEV (reference sequence). The CDR3 runs 14 residues. J gave up 0 bases and V 8 bases, and 5 bases lay outside the gene matches.

This clonotype was counted many times. This CDR3 reads CASSFQDTEAFF. The CDR3, as DNA: TGCGCCAGCAGCTTTCAGGACACTGAAGCTTTCTTT. The genes are TRBV5-1 and TRBJ1-1; D is undetermined. The germline CDR1 and CDR2 sequences are SGHRS and YFSETQ. V lost 2 bases, J lost 3 bases, and 5 bases lay in between. This CDR3 has 12 amino acids.